The 18 T cell receptor beta chains given below trace back to one sample, sequenced in a study of T cell changes during pregnancy in multiple sclerosis. Using immunoSEQ multiplex PCR, the repertoire was profiled, and TCRdb retains in-frame clones only, with some absent. Of some 60,000 clones listed, roughly 90% are singletons. Source: peripheral blood, taken in the second trimester of pregnancy. These receptors were collected from a female donor in good health, enrolled as a control in a pregnancy study.

V and J are TRBV6-5 and TRBJ2-3; 11 bases line up with TRBD2. Germline trimming cut 5 bases from V and 7 bases from J; bases unmatched to any gene: 8. Looked up from germline, CDR1 is MNHEY and CDR2 is SVGAGI. CDR3 size: 15 residues. The CDR3 sequence is CASSGLAGGYYTQYF. Written as DNA, the CDR3 is TGTGCCAGCAGTGGGCTAGCGGGGGGATATTATACGCAGTATTTT.

This rearrangement joins TRBV21-1 to TRBJ2-7; the table names TRBD1, a call not compared with the DNA. TRBV21-1 corresponds to a pseudogene. The length of the CDR3 is 14 residues. CDR3 loop: CASSKDKGCEEQYF. CDR3 nucleotide sequence: TGTGCCAGCAGCAAAGATAAGGGGTGTGAAGAGCAGTACTTC.

The chain combines TRBV9 with TRBJ2-5; D is uncertain. This CDR3 has 12 amino acids. Germline V gene sequence: CDR1 SGDLS, CDR2 YYNGEE. V lost 0 bases, J lost 9 bases, and 9 bases lay in between. CDR3 protein: CASSVGEDPQYF. DNA of the CDR3: TGTGCCAGCAGCGTAGGAGAAGATCCCCAGTACTTC.

The chain links TRBV28 to TRBJ1-2; TRBD1 agrees at 9 bases. The J segment lost 8 bases and the V segment lost 2 bases, leaving 12 bases of the junction unmatched. The CDR3 is 16 residues long. Germline lookup yields CDR1 MDHEN and CDR2 SYDVKM. As DNA, the CDR3 is TGTGCCAGCAGTTTAGTGATCACAGGGGGCTCGGAGGGCTACACCTTC. Its protein product is CASSLVITGGSEGYTF.

The gene calls are TRBV30 and TRBJ1-6; 9 bases are a match to TRBD1. Losses at the gene ends were 4 bases for V and 7 bases for J; bases not matched to a gene: 8. The CDR3 is 15 amino acids. In germline, CDR1 is GTSNPN, CDR2 SVGIG (reference sequence). The CDR3 reads CAWTPGQGLNSPLHF. The CDR3 DNA sequence: TGTGCCTGGACCCCGGGACAGGGCCTCAATTCACCCCTCCACTTT.

This chain uses TRBV18 with TRBJ2-1, with D perhaps TRBD2 (5 bases). Germline V lookup: CDR1 KGHSH, CDR2 LQKENI. Trimming removed 5 bases at V and 3 bases at J, with 17 bases between. The CDR3 has 16 residues. The CDR3 loop is CASSEGSGGIYNEQFF. The CDR3 nucleotides read TGTGCCAGCTCAGAGGGAAGTGGAGGAATCTACAATGAGCAGTTCTTC.

This sequence joins TRBV19 and TRBJ1-1, with 8 bases lining up with TRBD1. This CDR3 has 12 amino acids. Germline-derived CDR1 and CDR2 are LNHDA and SQIVND (reference sequence). V dropped 6 bases and J dropped 9; count of bases not matched to a gene: 6. The CDR3 region is CASRTGERKAFF. The CDR3 region has the DNA TGTGCCAGTAGGACAGGGGAAAGGAAAGCTTTCTTT.

V is TRBV28 and J is TRBJ2-7, with 7 nucleotides matching TRBD2. The germline gives CDR1 MDHEN, CDR2 SYDVKM. V shed 6 bases and J 7 bases; nucleotides not matched to a gene: 15. The CDR3 contains 15 residues. CDR3 loop: CASSSGSRESGEQYF. The CDR3 nucleotides are TGTGCCAGCAGCAGTGGGTCGCGGGAGTCCGGTGAGCAGTACTTC.

The chain recombines TRBV4-2 with TRBJ2-7, with a tentative D call TRBD1 (5 bases). V was trimmed by 1 base and J by 1 base, leaving 11 bases between them. The CDR3 runs 15 residues. Germline CDR1 is LGHNA and CDR2 is YNFKEQ. Here the CDR3 DNA reads TGTGCCAGCAGCCAAGGACAGTCAAAATCCTACGAGCAGTACTTC. Protein product: CASSQGQSKSYEQYF.

The rearrangement links TRBV29-1 to TRBJ1-2; the D is unclear. Trimming removed 4 bases at V and 0 bases at J, with 15 bases between. CDR3 length: 15 residues. Germline-derived CDR1 and CDR2 are SQVTM and ANQGSEA. The CDR3 sequence: CSVVLAPATNYGYTF. The CDR3 nucleotides read TGCAGCGTTGTTCTAGCCCCGGCAACTAACTATGGCTACACCTTC.

The V call is TRBV9, the J call TRBJ2-7; tentative D call: TRBD2 (6 bases). CDR1 SGDLS and CDR2 YYNGEE come from the germline V gene. V was shortened by 0 bases and J by 3 bases, with 10 bases between the two germline ends. This CDR3 spans 14 amino acids. CDR3 bases: TGTGCCAGCAGCGTAGAGGAGGGGAGCTACGAGCAGTACTTC. Protein product: CASSVEEGSYEQYF.

The chain has TRBV7-2 and TRBJ2-3; 7 bases are shared with TRBD1. Germline V gives CDR1 SGHTA, CDR2 FQGNSA. The CDR3 totals 17 residues. V lost 5 bases to trimming and J lost 3 bases; unmatched junction nucleotides: 14. CDR3 residues: CASSPTRGVRGTDTQYF. In nucleotides, the CDR3 is TGTGCCAGCAGCCCCACCCGGGGTGTCAGGGGGACAGATACGCAGTATTTT.

The chain employs TRBV6-5 and TRBJ1-1, with 9 bases fitting TRBD1. The V and J ends lost 8 bases and 4 bases, in that order; junction bases with no gene match: 5. From germline, CDR1 is MNHEY and CDR2 SVGAGI. This CDR3 is 13 amino acids long. For the CDR3, the DNA is TGTGCCAGCGGACAGGGGTTAAGCACTGAAGCTTTCTTT. Translated: CASGQGLSTEAFF.

The rearrangement joins TRBV23-1 to TRBJ1-5; TRBD1 is a possible D gene (6 bases). Being an ORF, TRBV23-1 has a function that is uncertain. There are 14 residues in the CDR3. V shed 7 bases and J shed 0 bases, with 10 bases lying between them. CDR3 sequence reads: CASTTGLSNQPQHF. In DNA, the CDR3 is TGCGCCAGCACTACAGGGCTTAGCAATCAGCCCCAGCATTTT.

The rearrangement links TRBV11-2 to TRBJ2-1; TRBD1 matches at 8 bases. The germline V gene has CDR1 SGHAT and CDR2 FQNNGV. The V segment lost 3 bases and the J segment 6 bases; nucleotides outside the gene matches: 7. CDR3 length: 15 residues. DNA for the CDR3: TGTGCCAGCAGCTTTTGGCAGGGGGCAGGCAATGAGCAGTTCTTC. Translation: CASSFWQGAGNEQFF.

The V and J genes are TRBV5-4 and TRBJ2-1; 9 positions match TRBD2. There are 15 residues in the CDR3. Germline CDR1 reads SGHNT; CDR2 reads YYREEE (reference sequence). The V segment lost 4 bases and the J segment 8 bases; nucleotides outside the gene matches: 10. DNA for the CDR3: TGTGCCAGCAGCCCCGGGGGGCGGGGGGGCCATGAGCAGTTCTTC. Its translation: CASSPGGRGGHEQFF.

V and J are TRBV5-4 and TRBJ1-1, with TRBD1 identical over 10 bases. CDR3 length: 14 amino acids. CDR1 and CDR2 (germline): SGHNT, YYREEE (reference sequence). V was clipped by 4 bases and J by 4 bases; unmatched bases: 4. This chain's CDR3 is CASSPGQGITEAFF. The CDR3 DNA follows: TGTGCCAGCAGCCCGGGACAGGGGATCACTGAAGCTTTCTTT.

The chain employs TRBV4-3 and TRBJ1-4; 9 nucleotides align to TRBD1. Trimming took 3 bases from V and 7 from J; bases not matched to a gene: 6. The germline V gene has CDR1 LGHNA and CDR2 YSLEER. CDR3 length equals 15 residues. The CDR3 DNA reads TGCGCCAGCAGCCACAACAGGGGGCCTGGTGAAAAACTGTTTTTT. Its translation is CASSHNRGPGEKLFF.